These 31 T cell receptor beta chains were sequenced from one sample in a study of shared clonotypes between healthy human individuals. Selected positively for CCR7 and CD45RO-negative, naive CD8 cells excluded terminally differentiated effector memory CD45RA+ cells. Only in-frame clones appear in the TCRdb table, and some are missing; sequencing was by immunoSEQ multiplex PCR. The sample contains more than 2 million clones, roughly 93% of which appear only once. Sequenced sample: naive CD8+ T cells from PBMCs. Receptor source: a man younger than 30 in good health. Some clones in this sample may be carry-over from other donors' samples.

The CDR3 DNA follows: TGTGCCAGCAGTCCCATCGGGACGCTGGGCTCCTACGAGCAGTACTTC. It codes for CASSPIGTLGSYEQYF. The V and J genes are TRBV28 and TRBJ2-7; D is perhaps TRBD1 or TRBD2 (5 bases each). CDR3 size: 16 residues. Germline CDR1 reads MDHEN; CDR2 reads SYDVKM. Trimming pared 5 bases from V and 0 bases from J, leaving 17 bases between.

J is TRBJ1-2 and V is TRBV6-4, with TRBD1 as a possible D gene (6 bases). The V end lost 3 bases, the J end lost 0 bases, and 14 bases lay between the germline ends. The CDR3 totals 16 residues. The germline V gene has CDR1 MRHNA and CDR2 SNTAGT. CDR3 coding DNA: TGTGCCAGCAGTGAGACCGACAGGAGCCCTAACTATGGCTACACCTTC. Translation: CASSETDRSPNYGYTF.

The rearrangement uses TRBV15 and TRBJ2-7; tentatively, D is TRBD1 (6 bases). The CDR3 sequence is 16 residues long. The V end lost 4 bases, the J end lost 2 bases, and 18 bases lay between the germline ends. Germline V gene sequence: CDR1 LNHNV, CDR2 YYDKDF (reference sequence). The CDR3 reads CATSTDPQGSTYEQYF. The CDR3 DNA is TGTGCCACCAGCACCGACCCACAGGGATCAACCTACGAGCAGTACTTC.

This chain uses TRBV29-1 with TRBJ2-7, with D possibly called TRBD1 or TRBD2 (5 bases each). The CDR3 loop spans 15 amino acids. V lost 2 bases and J 0 bases, leaving 14 bases between the germline ends. The germline CDR1 and CDR2 sequences are SQVTM and ANQGSEA. Written as DNA, the CDR3 is TGCAGCGTTGAATTTAGGACAACTAGCTCCTACGAGCAGTACTTC. The encoded protein is CSVEFRTTSSYEQYF.

The chain recombines TRBV5-6 with TRBJ2-4; 7 positions match TRBD2. V shed 2 bases, J shed 7 bases, and the junction held 6 bases outside the gene matches. This CDR3 region has 14 residues. In germline, CDR1 is SGHDT, CDR2 YYEEEE. CDR3 loop: CASSFSLGGNIQYF. CDR3 DNA sequence: TGTGCCAGCAGCTTTAGTTTGGGGGGGAACATTCAGTACTTC.

This chain uses TRBV1 with TRBJ2-2; the table's D call of TRBD2 was not tested on the DNA. TRBV1 is described as a pseudogene. This CDR3 comprises 18 residues. The CDR3 bases are TGCACCAGCAGCCAGACCAATAGCGGGGGGATCAACACCGGGGAGCTGTTTTTT. Protein product: CTSSQTNSGGINTGELFF.

Worth noting for this clone: This CDR3 is also generated by other DNA sequences in the sample. The CDR3 coding sequence is TGTGCCAGCAGCCTCGACAGGGCTGTTAATGAAAAACTGTTTTTT. It codes for CASSLDRAVNEKLFF. The chain recombines TRBV5-4 with TRBJ1-4; 7 bases are a match to TRBD1. Germline loops: CDR1 SGHNT, CDR2 YYREEE (reference sequence). V gave up 4 bases and J gave up 4 bases; unmatched junction bases: 7. The CDR3 is made up of 15 amino acids.

The chain carries TRBV29-1 and TRBJ2-5; D uncertain. V was pared by 6 bases and J by 8 bases, with 13 bases between. Germline CDR1 SQVTM, CDR2 ANQGSEA. The CDR3 has 11 amino acids. In nucleotides, the CDR3 is TGCAGCGTGGATTTCGCAGGAACCCAGTACTTC. It is translated as CSVDFAGTQYF.

The rearrangement uses TRBV28 and TRBJ2-7, with D perhaps matching TRBD1 (8 bases). The CDR3 is made up of 17 amino acids. Germline loops: CDR1 MDHEN, CDR2 SYDVKM. V was cut by 7 bases and J by 6 bases, with 28 bases left in between. CDR3 nucleotide sequence: TGTGCCAGCAACCACCCCGCCGCACAGGGGGGGGGCGGCGAGCAGTACTTC. Translating it yields CASNHPAAQGGGGEQYF.

CDR3 residues: CASSPPSGRATGELFF. DNA for the CDR3: TGTGCCAGCAGCCCTCCGTCCGGGAGGGCCACCGGGGAGCTGTTTTTT. The chain has TRBV9 and TRBJ2-2, with 8 bases that match TRBD2. This CDR3 is 16 amino acids long. Germline V CDR1 and CDR2: SGDLS, YYNGEE. V shed 4 bases, J shed 4 bases, and the junction held 9 bases outside the gene matches.

The V call is TRBV6-5, the J call TRBJ1-1; tentatively, D is TRBD1 (5 bases). V lost 7 bases and J lost 7, with 13 bases in between. Looked up from germline, CDR1 is MNHEY and CDR2 is SVGAGI. The CDR3 extends over 12 amino acids. The DNA for the CDR3 is TGTGCCAGCACCTCGCTTAGGGGTGAAGCTTTCTTT. It specifies CASTSLRGEAFF.

The chain has TRBV7-9 and TRBJ2-1; the match to TRBD2 covers 9 bases. The CDR3 contains 18 residues. Germline assignment: CDR1 SEHNR and CDR2 FQNEAQ (reference sequence). Trimming at V came to 4 bases and at J to 0 bases, leaving 10 bases not matched to a gene. The CDR3 here is CASSSYSHSGSSYNEQFF. The CDR3 nucleotides are TGTGCCAGCAGCTCATACTCCCATAGCGGGAGCTCCTACAATGAGCAGTTCTTC.

The sample holds one count of this clone. This CDR3 is CASSQDRRLAGGLNTDTQYF. Written as DNA, the CDR3 is TGCGCCAGCAGCCAAGATCGTCGTCTAGCGGGAGGGCTGAACACAGATACGCAGTATTTT. The chain recombines TRBV4-1 with TRBJ2-3; 12 bases are shared with TRBD2. Germline V lookup: CDR1 MGHRA, CDR2 YSYEKL. The CDR3 sequence is 20 residues long. With V trimmed by 0 bases and J by 2 bases, 12 bases remained unmatched.

A single count supports this clone. The chain links TRBV27 to TRBJ2-7; 8 bases line up with TRBD2. With V trimmed by 6 bases and J by 0 bases, 10 bases remained unmatched. The CDR3 spans 16 residues. Germline CDR1 reads MNHEY; CDR2 reads SMNVEV (reference sequence). The CDR3 DNA sequence: TGTGCCAGCAGACTCCGGGGGAGCGGGGGCTCCTACGAGCAGTACTTC. Protein product: CASRLRGSGGSYEQYF.

This chain connects TRBV19 to TRBJ2-2, with no clear D. V lost 4 bases to trimming and J lost 6 bases, with 15 bases between them. This CDR3 contains 15 residues. The germline V gene has CDR1 LNHDA and CDR2 SQIVND (reference sequence). The CDR3 DNA is TGTGCCAGTAGTACCCTCGGGCCACGGGCCGGGGAGCTGTTTTTT. Encoded protein: CASSTLGPRAGELFF.

This clone has just one count. V gene TRBV7-6 combines with J gene TRBJ2-2; 7 bases agree with TRBD1. This CDR3 comprises 15 residues. The ends lost 1 base at V and 5 bases at J; junction bases unmatched: 4. Germline CDR1 SGHVS, CDR2 FNYEAQ. CDR3 loop: CASSLEGAETGELFF. The CDR3 DNA follows: TGTGCCAGCAGCTTAGAGGGGGCAGAGACCGGGGAGCTGTTTTTT.

This rearrangement joins TRBV4-1 to TRBJ2-7; D is ambiguous. The CDR3 runs to 17 residues. CDR1 is MGHRA, CDR2 YSYEKL, per germline. V shed 7 bases and J shed 3 bases, with 25 bases lying between them. The CDR3 nucleotides are TGCGCCAGCACCCGATACCCGGACGTAAAAGGTTACTACGAGCAGTACTTC. This codes for CASTRYPDVKGYYEQYF.

The V and J genes are TRBV28 and TRBJ1-1; 7 bases agree with TRBD1. CDR3 length: 14 residues. Germline CDR1 is MDHEN and CDR2 is SYDVKM. The V gene end was trimmed by 4 bases and the J gene end by 7 bases; junction bases not matched to a gene: 9. The CDR3 here is CASSSRQGRVEAFF. The CDR3 region has the DNA TGTGCCAGCAGTTCGAGACAGGGAAGGGTTGAAGCTTTCTTT.

J is TRBJ1-1 and V is TRBV6-5; D is unclear. Germline assignment: CDR1 MNHEY and CDR2 SVGAGI. Trimming left V 6 bases short and J 3 bases short, with 17 bases between. The CDR3 spans 15 residues. This CDR3 reads CASRPDSRVDTEAFF. CDR3 bases: TGTGCCAGCAGACCCGATTCCCGCGTGGACACTGAAGCTTTCTTT.

The chain uses TRBV11-1 and TRBJ2-7; D remains unclear. V was clipped by 0 bases and J by 3 bases, with 12 bases between them. CDR1 is SGHAT and CDR2 is FQDESV in the germline V gene (reference sequence). The CDR3 is 15 residues long. The CDR3 nucleotides read TGTGCCAGCAGCTTAGCTCCCTTCTGGAACTACGAGCAGTACTTC. It is translated as CASSLAPFWNYEQYF.

The V gene is TRBV6-5, the J gene TRBJ2-7, with a possible D match to TRBD2 (5 bases). V gave up 2 bases and J gave up 6 bases, with 11 bases separating them. The CDR3 extends over 13 amino acids. Per the germline V gene, CDR1 is MNHEY and CDR2 is SVGAGI. The CDR3, as DNA: TGTGCCAGCAGTTACCTCCGTGCGGGCGAGCAGTACTTC. Protein sequence: CASSYLRAGEQYF.

This chain connects TRBV28 to TRBJ2-3; no definite D call. The ends were cut back, 4 bases at V and 6 bases at J, with 20 bases in the middle. This CDR3 has 16 residues. The V gene's germline CDR1 is MDHEN and CDR2 SYDVKM. The CDR3 reads CASSSYYSEASDTQYF. The CDR3 DNA follows: TGTGCCAGCAGTTCCTACTATTCCGAGGCTAGTGATACGCAGTATTTT.

The V and J genes are TRBV5-4 and TRBJ2-1; 9 positions match TRBD1. Germline CDR1 reads SGHNT; CDR2 reads YYREEE (reference sequence). With 4 bases clipped from V and 8 bases from J, the junction kept 10 bases outside the gene matches. This CDR3 is built from 15 residues. CDR3: CASSRQTGGVYEQFF. The CDR3 region has the DNA TGTGCCAGCAGCCGCCAGACAGGGGGAGTCTATGAGCAGTTCTTC.

This clone was seen only once. The V call is TRBV28, the J call TRBJ2-5; no definite D call. The J call may be in error: the DNA end matches TRBJ2-7 better. CDR3 length: 12 residues. Looked up from germline, CDR1 is MDHEN and CDR2 is SYDVKM. This chain's CDR3 is CASSLSIYEQYF. The CDR3 DNA reads TGTGCCAGCAGTTTATCGATCTACGAGCAGTACTTC.

The chain is built from TRBV7-2 and TRBJ2-7; TRBD2 matches at 9 bases. The CDR3 extends over 14 amino acids. Looked up from germline, CDR1 is SGHTA and CDR2 is FQGNSA. Trimming took 5 bases from V and 5 from J; bases not matched to a gene: 7. CDR3 sequence reads: CASSPPLAGNEQYF. The CDR3 DNA is TGTGCCAGCAGCCCGCCGCTAGCGGGAAACGAGCAGTACTTC. Variable domain in full (rest from reference TRBV7-2 and TRBJ2-7): GAGVSQSPSNKVTEKGKDVELRCDPISGHTALYWYRQSLGQGLEFLIYFQGNSAPDKSGLPSDRFSAERTGGSVSTLTIQRTQQEDSAVYLCASSPPLAGNEQYFGPGTRLTVT.

In this sample, this clone turned up once. The rearrangement links TRBV7-9 to TRBJ2-7, with D maybe TRBD1 (5 bases). CDR1 is SEHNR and CDR2 is FQNEAQ in the germline V gene (reference sequence). The V and J ends lost 5 bases and 5 bases respectively, with 10 bases between them. The CDR3 totals 12 residues. CDR3: CASSGAINEQYF. In nucleotides, the CDR3 is TGTGCCAGCAGCGGGGCGATCAACGAGCAGTACTTC.

About this clone: Within the sample, other DNA sequences also encode this same CDR3. The chain carries TRBV29-1 and TRBJ2-7; possibly TRBD1 or TRBD2 for D (5 bases each). Germline V gene data show CDR1 as SQVTM and CDR2 as ANQGSEA. The CDR3 extends over 10 amino acids. Written as DNA, the CDR3 is TGCAGTGTGGGGGACTACGAGCAGTACTTC. Protein sequence: CSVGDYEQYF.

V is TRBV13 and J is TRBJ2-3; weak D call: TRBD1 (5 bases). The germline gives CDR1 PRHDT, CDR2 FYEKMQ (reference sequence). The CDR3 runs 15 residues. The V end was cut by 2 bases, the J end by 4 bases, with 13 bases between. This CDR3 is CASSLRRVFPDTQYF. CDR3 nucleotides: TGTGCCAGCAGCTTACGCAGGGTATTTCCAGATACGCAGTATTTT.

The V call is TRBV4-1, the J call TRBJ2-1; possible D gene TRBD1, 5 bases. CDR1 is MGHRA and CDR2 is YSYEKL in the germline V gene. Trimming pared 0 bases from V and 4 bases from J, leaving 13 bases between. This CDR3 contains 16 residues. Written as DNA, the CDR3 is TGCGCCAGCAGCCAAGATCCAGGGAATAATTACAATGAGCAGTTCTTC. Its translation: CASSQDPGNNYNEQFF.

This clone showed up just a few times. This CDR3 is CSVPIAGGEAFF. The CDR3 DNA follows: TGCAGCGTTCCGATAGCGGGGGGTGAAGCTTTCTTT. This chain connects TRBV29-1 to TRBJ1-1; the D gene is possibly TRBD1 (5 bases). The germline V and J ends were trimmed by 5 bases and 7 bases, with 14 bases remaining between them. The germline V gene encodes CDR1 SQVTM and CDR2 ANQGSEA. The CDR3 consists of 12 residues.

V and J are TRBV5-5 and TRBJ1-2, with no clear D. Trimming took 0 bases from V and 1 from J, leaving 7 bases between them. CDR3 length equals 14 residues. CDR1 and CDR2 (germline): SGHKS, YYEKEE (reference sequence). In nucleotides, the CDR3 is TGTGCCAGCAGCTTGGCCTCAGTTAACTATGGCTACACCTTC. It translates to CASSLASVNYGYTF.